This TCR beta chain was recovered during a study of T cells in women clearing cervical HPV infection. Overall study context: Blood came at first lesion visit for cases, post-clearance for controls.

Profiled with immunoSEQ multiplex PCR; TCRdb holds only in-frame clones, not every one. The record lists just over 20,000 clones, of which the ten most abundant hold 5%. The CDR3 sequence is 14 residues long. Trimming at V came to 4 bases and at J to 3 bases, leaving 4 bases not matched to a gene. Germline-derived CDR1 and CDR2 are SGHAT and FQNNGV. On this clone itself: Read sequence stops 3 residues before the CDR3 end, and the germline J gene provides the missing end.

This sequence was found in a woman aged 18 to 75 with a cervical HPV16 infection that either progressed to CIN3+ or cleared (not recorded which). The source material was blood buffy coat. The J gene is TRBJ2-7, the V gene TRBV11-2; 9 bases map to TRBD1. The CDR3 sequence: CASSSGQGIYEQYF. Partial CDR3 DNA: TGTGCCAGCAGCTCCGGACAGGGGATCTACGAG.